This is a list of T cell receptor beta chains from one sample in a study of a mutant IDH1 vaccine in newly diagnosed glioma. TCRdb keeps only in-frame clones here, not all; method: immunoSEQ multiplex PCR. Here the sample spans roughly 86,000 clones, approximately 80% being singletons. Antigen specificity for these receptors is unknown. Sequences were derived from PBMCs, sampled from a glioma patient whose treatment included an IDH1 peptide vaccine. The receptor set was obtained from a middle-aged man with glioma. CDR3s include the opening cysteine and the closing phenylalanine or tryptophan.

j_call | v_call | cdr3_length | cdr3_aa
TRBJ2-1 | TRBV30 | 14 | CAWKRTGFYNEQFF
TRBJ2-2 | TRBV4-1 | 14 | CASSRLRGTGELFF
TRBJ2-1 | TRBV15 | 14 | CATSRALGQNEQFF
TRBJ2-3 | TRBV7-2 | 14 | CASSSGGRTATQYF
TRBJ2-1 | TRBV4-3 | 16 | CASSQSGIAAYNEQFF
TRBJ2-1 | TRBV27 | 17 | CASSLLGGGGLGGEQFF
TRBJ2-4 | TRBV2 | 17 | CASRSVPGGQGDANQYF
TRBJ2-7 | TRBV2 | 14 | CASIPQGTSSEQYF
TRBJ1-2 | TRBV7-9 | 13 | CASSQTGRLGYTF
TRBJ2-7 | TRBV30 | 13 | CAWRAGAAYEQYF
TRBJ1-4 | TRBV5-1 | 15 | CASSTDRGPNEKLFF
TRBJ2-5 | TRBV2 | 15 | CASSNPLGGKETQYF
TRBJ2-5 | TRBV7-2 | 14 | CASSLSGHGGTQYF
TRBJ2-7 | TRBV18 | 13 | CASSPESQGQQYF
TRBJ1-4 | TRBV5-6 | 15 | CASSYPGPGQEKLFF
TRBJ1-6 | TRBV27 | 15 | CASSRTGGYNSPLHF
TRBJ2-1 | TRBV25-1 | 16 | CASSEFQGSSYNEQFF
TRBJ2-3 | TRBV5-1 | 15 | CASSLGLVGGDTQYF